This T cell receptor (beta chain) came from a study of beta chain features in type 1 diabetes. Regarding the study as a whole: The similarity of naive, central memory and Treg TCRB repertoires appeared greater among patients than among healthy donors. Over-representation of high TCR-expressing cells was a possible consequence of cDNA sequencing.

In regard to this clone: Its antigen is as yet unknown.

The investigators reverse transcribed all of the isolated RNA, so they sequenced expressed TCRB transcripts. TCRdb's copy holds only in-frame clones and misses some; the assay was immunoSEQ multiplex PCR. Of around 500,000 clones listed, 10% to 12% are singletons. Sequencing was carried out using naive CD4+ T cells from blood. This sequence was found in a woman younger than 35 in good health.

CDR3 DNA: TGTGCCAGCAGTTATACAGGGGGCACTGAAGCTTTCTTT. It specifies CASSYTGGTEAFF. This rearrangement joins TRBV9 to TRBJ1-1; 8 bases agree with TRBD1. With 5 bases clipped from V and 4 bases from J, the junction kept 4 bases outside the gene matches. The germline V gene has CDR1 SGDLS and CDR2 YYNGEE. This CDR3 comprises 13 residues.